Following are 19 T cell receptor beta chains from one sample sequenced in a study of T-cell reconstitution after alpha-beta-depleted transplantation in children (TCRdb year 2016). Library method: PCR. Sequencing was performed on an Illumina HiSeq 2500. TCR library preparation used molecular barcoding, with unique molecular identifiers applied to normalize quantification of the TCRbeta repertoire. TCRdb's own reprocessing of the public reads used fastp at Q25 and MiXCR and kept productive beta chains. Rows merge per CDR3 protein into single entries with the most common DNA and genes. The sample has roughly 610,000 distinct CDR3 sequences on record, over 9.5% of them singletons. Less than 5% of the sample goes to the ten largest clones. Sequenced here: PBMCs from the stem cell graft donor, sampled from the stem cell graft. The receptor set was obtained from a human donor who donated a stem cell graft to a child with acute myeloid leukemia.

V gene TRBV5-1 combines with J gene TRBJ2-1, with 11 nucleotides matching TRBD2. V dropped 4 bases and J dropped 4; count of bases not matched to a gene: 7. The CDR3 length is 16 residues. From germline, CDR1 is SGHRS and CDR2 YFSETQ. CDR3 in DNA: TGCGCCAGCAGCACCGGGACTAGCGGCTTATACAATGAGCAGTTCTTC. The encoded protein is CASSTGTSGLYNEQFF.

The chain links TRBV7-9 to TRBJ2-1; the match to TRBD2 covers 8 bases. The CDR3 is made up of 16 amino acids. Germline V gene sequence: CDR1 SEHNR, CDR2 FQNEAQ (reference sequence). V lost 0 bases and J lost 2; bases outside the gene matches: 3. For the CDR3, the DNA is TGTGCCAGCAGCTTAGCTTCGGGAGGGCCCTACAATGAGCAGTTCTTC. It translates to CASSLASGGPYNEQFF.

This clonotype was recorded once. The chain recombines TRBV7-4 with TRBJ1-5; no definite D call. CDR1 and CDR2 from the germline V gene are SGHVT and SQSDAQ. V was pared by 3 bases and J by 1 base, with 10 bases between. The length of the CDR3 is 15 residues. The CDR3 loop reads CASSFREESNQPQHF. CDR3 coding DNA: TGTGCCAGCAGCTTCCGGGAAGAAAGCAATCAGCCCCAGCATTTT.

This clonotype was recorded at least ten times. The chain recombines TRBV5-1 with TRBJ2-1; 12 nucleotides match TRBD2. This CDR3 is built from 16 residues. The germline gives CDR1 SGHRS, CDR2 YFSETQ. J lost 6 bases, V lost 3 bases, and 7 bases had no gene match. Written as DNA, the CDR3 is TGCGCCAGCAGCTATCCCGGGACTAGCGGGTCCAATGAGCAGTTCTTC. Protein product: CASSYPGTSGSNEQFF.

This clonotype was counted at least ten times. This rearrangement joins TRBV2 to TRBJ2-2; the D call may be TRBD1 or TRBD2 (5 bases each). The V end lost 6 bases, the J end lost 8 bases, and 22 bases lay between the germline ends. The CDR3 totals 16 residues. CDR1 and CDR2 (germline): SNHLY, FYNNEI. CDR3 DNA: TGTGCCAGCAGCCAAGAGGGAACAGGAAGGGTAGGGGAGCTGTTTTTT. As protein: CASSQEGTGRVGELFF.

This chain links TRBV20-1 with TRBJ2-1; 7 nucleotides line up with TRBD2. V shed 0 bases and J 9 bases; nucleotides not matched to a gene: 8. Germline lookup yields CDR1 DFQATT and CDR2 SNEGSKA (reference sequence). CDR3 length equals 14 residues. DNA of the CDR3: TGCAGTGCTAGAGACGGCGGGAGATGGGCTGAGCAGTTCTTC. Protein: CSARDGGRWAEQFF.

This clonotype came up many times. The chain uses TRBV12-3 or TRBV12-4 and TRBJ1-1, with D perhaps TRBD1 (5 bases). The CDR3 spans 15 residues. V lost 1 base to trimming and J lost 0 bases, with 9 bases between them. The CDR3 sequence is CASSLGGIMNTEAFF. The CDR3, as DNA: TGTGCCAGCAGTTTAGGGGGGATCATGAACACTGAAGCTTTCTTT.

This clonotype occurred many times. This sequence joins TRBV7-8 and TRBJ1-1; D is possibly TRBD1 (5 bases). Trimming left V 6 bases short and J 1 base short, with 21 bases between. The CDR3 totals 17 residues. Per the germline V gene, CDR1 is SGHVS and CDR2 is FQNEAQ. CDR3 sequence (DNA): TGTGCCAGCAGACGAACCCGCCCTGGGACGGGGAACACTGAAGCTTTCTTT. It codes for CASRRTRPGTGNTEAFF.

This clonotype appeared many times. CDR3 in amino acids: CSAGDGGRYNEQFF. In DNA, the CDR3 is TGCAGCGCTGGAGACGGGGGACGGTACAATGAGCAGTTCTTC. The V and J genes are TRBV29-1 and TRBJ2-1, with D perhaps TRBD2 (6 bases). V lost 7 bases and J lost 4, with 17 bases in between. The CDR3 is 14 amino acids. Germline V CDR1 and CDR2: SQVTM, ANQGSEA.

The rearrangement joins TRBV7-9 to TRBJ2-1; D not resolved. Looked up from germline, CDR1 is SEHNR and CDR2 is FQNEAQ (reference sequence). Trimming took 7 bases from V and 8 from J, leaving 15 bases between them. This CDR3 has 13 amino acids. As DNA, the CDR3 is TGTGCCAGCACCCCAAGAGTTGGCTATGAGCAGTTCTTC. Protein: CASTPRVGYEQFF.

The table lists this clonotype with a few counts. Germline is not matched at one junction end, which may reflect a read error. The V call is TRBV7-8, the J call TRBJ1-1, with D unclear. The CDR3 has 14 amino acids. Germline assignment: CDR1 SGHVS and CDR2 FQNEAQ. As DNA, the CDR3 is TGTACCAGCAGCAGGACTTCGGGGAACACTGAAGCTTTCTTT. Protein: CTSSRTSGNTEAFF.

This clonotype turned up a few times. The chain links TRBV5-1 to TRBJ2-5, with 12 bases aligning to TRBD2. CDR3 length equals 17 residues. Germline V CDR1 and CDR2: SGHRS, YFSETQ. Germline trimming cut 4 bases from V and 4 bases from J; bases unmatched to any gene: 11. CDR3 region: CASSRGTSGQLPETQYF. The CDR3 DNA reads as TGCGCCAGCAGCCGCGGGACTAGCGGGCAACTGCCAGAGACCCAGTACTTC. Based on the CDR3 plus reference TRBV5-1 and TRBJ2-5, the full variable domain is KAGVTQTPRYLIKTRGQQVTLSCSPISGHRSVSWYQQTPGQGLQFLFEYFSETQRNKGNFPGRFSGRQFSNSRSEMNVSTLELGDSALYLCASSRGTSGQLPETQYFGPGTRLLVL.

In this sample, this clonotype turned up many times. The chain is built from TRBV5-1 and TRBJ2-7, with D uncertain. CDR3 length: 11 residues. Germline values: CDR1 SGHRS, CDR2 YFSETQ. The V end lost 3 bases, the J end lost 5 bases, and 6 bases lay between the germline ends. The CDR3 bases are TGCGCCAGCAGCTATGGGGACGAGCAGTACTTC. It codes for CASSYGDEQYF.

There are many counts of this clonotype. The V call is TRBV6-5, the J call TRBJ2-7; maybe TRBD1 (6 bases). V shed 6 bases and J shed 4 bases, with 13 bases lying between them. Germline V gene lookup returns CDR1 MNHEY and CDR2 SVGAGI. CDR3 length: 13 amino acids. CDR3 DNA: TGTGCCAGCAGGGGGGCATCCTTATACGAGCAGTACTTC. Translation gives CASRGASLYEQYF.

The gene calls are TRBV5-1 and TRBJ1-1, with a tentative D call TRBD1 (5 bases). CDR1 SGHRS and CDR2 YFSETQ come from the germline V gene. The CDR3 is made up of 16 amino acids. Trimming shortened V by 4 bases and J by 1 base, and 17 bases separated the two germline ends. DNA of the CDR3: TGCGCCAGCAGCCGGGACCTTACGACGACGAACACTGAAGCTTTCTTT. Its protein product is CASSRDLTTTNTEAFF.

A few counts support this clonotype. The rearrangement uses TRBV15 and TRBJ2-5; 9 bases match TRBD1. The junction had 3 bases not matched to a gene; V was cut back by 5 bases and J by 5 bases. In germline, CDR1 is LNHNV, CDR2 YYDKDF (reference sequence). The length of the CDR3 is 13 residues. The CDR3, as DNA: TGTGCCACCAGCCAGGGGACAGGGGAGACCCAGTACTTC. Protein product: CATSQGTGETQYF.

This clonotype was picked up a small number of times. The V call is TRBV30, the J call TRBJ2-1, with no clear D. The V end lost 5 bases, the J end lost 12 bases, and 5 bases lay between the germline ends. The CDR3 spans 8 residues. Germline CDR1 is GTSNPN and CDR2 is SVGIG (reference sequence). CDR3 nucleotides: TGTGCCTGGGGGTTGCAGTTCTTC. It is translated as CAWGLQFF. Using reference TRBV30 and TRBJ2-1 for the parts outside the CDR3, the full variable domain is SQTIHQWPATLVQPVGSPLSLECTVEGTSNPNLYWYRQAAGRGLQLLFYSVGIGQISSEVPQNLSASRPQDRQFILSSKKLLLSDSGFYLCAWGLQFFGPGTRLTVL.

This clonotype has a count of ten or more. The chain employs TRBV5-4 and TRBJ1-2; TRBD1 matches at 7 bases. Germline V lookup: CDR1 SGHNT, CDR2 YYREEE (reference sequence). Losses at the gene ends were 0 bases for V and 5 bases for J; bases not matched to a gene: 4. This CDR3 spans 14 amino acids. The CDR3 spells CASSLAGGGYGYTF. The CDR3 DNA sequence: TGTGCCAGCAGCTTGGCAGGGGGAGGATATGGCTACACCTTC.

This clonotype was picked up a small number of times. This rearrangement joins TRBV9 to TRBJ2-7; D not resolved. The CDR3 covers 13 residues. Germline V lookup: CDR1 SGDLS, CDR2 YYNGEE. The V gene lost 0 bases and the J gene lost 3 bases, with 7 bases spanning the gap. CDR3 in DNA: TGTGCCAGCAGCGTAGACGGAAACTACGAGCAGTACTTC. Encoded protein: CASSVDGNYEQYF.